The clone carrying this TCR beta chain has at least ten counts. Its antigen is not known. Trimming at V came to 0 bases and at J to 3 bases, leaving 9 bases not matched to a gene. The V gene's germline CDR1 is SGHRS and CDR2 YFSETQ. This CDR3 spans 16 amino acids. TCR beta CDR3 regions were amplified from RNA transcripts. With the HTBI primer set, the TCR CDR3 went through a first round of RT-PCR. TCRdb used MiXCR to reprocess the multiplex PCR reads, holding one entry per CDR3 protein. The data contain over 150,000 distinct CDR3 sequences, about 15% of them singletons. For the diagnoses, clinical symptoms, serum thyroxine and TRAb, thyroid ultrasound and orbital computed tomography were used. This entry belongs to a study of T cells in Graves' hyperthyroidism and ophthalmopathy. Regarding the study as a whole: Appearing also in blood were most of the thyroid clonotypes expanded above 0.001.

The chain is built from TRBV5-1 and TRBJ2-7; 7 bases fit TRBD1. The specimen was blood. This TCR derives from a woman aged 50 to 60 with Graves' hyperthyroidism. Here the CDR3 reads CASSLGHRDSNYEQYF. The CDR3, as DNA: TGCGCCAGCAGCTTGGGGCACCGGGACAGTAACTACGAGCAGTACTTC.